This TCR beta chain emerged from a study of blood T cell repertoires in COVID-19. Study-level background: Cohort 3 donors counted as recovered after two negative PCRs, clearance, or resolved symptoms. Researchers got acute and convalescent COVID-19 samples from the United States, Italy and Spain.

From germline, CDR1 is MNHEY and CDR2 SVGAGI. Trimming pared 7 bases from V and 4 bases from J, leaving 11 bases between. The CDR3 sequence is 13 residues long. Everyone who took part was about 18 to 89 years old, and they came from fewer than 25 US areas. Original data processing: Scientists estimated how many nucleated cells there were by amplifying reference gene primers. Here immunoSEQ multiplex PCR was the method, and the copy in TCRdb shows in-frame clones only, minus some. V and J calls and clone size are as listed in that table; D and trimming were resolved from the DNA. The sample records roughly 200,000 clones, 80% to 90% being singletons.

This clonotype was obtained from a young man in a cohort exposed to, infected with or recovered from COVID-19 (not recorded which). The sequencing sample was made of PBMCs or T cells enriched from blood (not recorded which). The chain links TRBV6-5 to TRBJ1-3, with D possibly matching TRBD1 (6 bases). The chain's CDR3 is CASIQGRGNTIYF. CDR3 sequence (DNA): TGTGCCAGCATTCAGGGGCGCGGAAACACCATATATTTT.